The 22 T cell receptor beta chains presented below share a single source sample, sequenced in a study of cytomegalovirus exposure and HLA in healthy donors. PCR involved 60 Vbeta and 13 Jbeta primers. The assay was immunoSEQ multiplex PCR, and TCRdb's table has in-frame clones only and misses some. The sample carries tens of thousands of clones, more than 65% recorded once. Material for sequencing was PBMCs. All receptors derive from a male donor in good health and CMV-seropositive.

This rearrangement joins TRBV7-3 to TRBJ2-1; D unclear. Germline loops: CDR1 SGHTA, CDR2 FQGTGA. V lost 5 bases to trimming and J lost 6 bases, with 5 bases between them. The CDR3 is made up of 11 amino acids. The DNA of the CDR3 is TGTGCCAGCAGCATAGCCAATGAGCAGTTCTTC. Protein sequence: CASSIANEQFF.

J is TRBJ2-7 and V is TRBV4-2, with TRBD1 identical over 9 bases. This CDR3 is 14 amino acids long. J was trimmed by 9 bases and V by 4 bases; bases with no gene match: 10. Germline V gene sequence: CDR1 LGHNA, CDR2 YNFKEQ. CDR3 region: CASSPREQGQGQYF. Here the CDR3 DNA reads TGTGCCAGCAGCCCGCGGGAACAGGGACAGGGGCAGTACTTC.

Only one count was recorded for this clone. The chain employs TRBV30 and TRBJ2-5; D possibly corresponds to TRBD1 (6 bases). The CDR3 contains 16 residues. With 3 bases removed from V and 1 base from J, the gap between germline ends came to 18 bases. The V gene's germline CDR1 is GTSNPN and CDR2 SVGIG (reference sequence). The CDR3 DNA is TGTGCCTGGAGCCGTACCGGGACATCGGTCCAAGAGACCCAGTACTTC. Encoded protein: CAWSRTGTSVQETQYF.

CDR3: CASSFWTGLGYEQYF. CDR3 DNA sequence: TGTGCCAGCAGCTTTTGGACAGGTTTAGGGTACGAGCAGTACTTC. The V and J genes are TRBV5-8 and TRBJ2-7; TRBD1 aligns across 7 bases. CDR1 is SGHTS and CDR2 is YDEGEE in the germline V gene. This CDR3 contains 15 residues. V lost 2 bases, J lost 4 bases, and 9 bases stayed unmatched.

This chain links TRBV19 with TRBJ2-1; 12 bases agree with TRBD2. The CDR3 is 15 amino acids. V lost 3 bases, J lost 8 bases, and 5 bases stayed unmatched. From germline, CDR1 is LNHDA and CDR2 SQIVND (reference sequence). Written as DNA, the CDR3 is TGTGCCAGTAGTATGGTGCCTAGCGGGGGGGATGAGCAGTTCTTC. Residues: CASSMVPSGGDEQFF.

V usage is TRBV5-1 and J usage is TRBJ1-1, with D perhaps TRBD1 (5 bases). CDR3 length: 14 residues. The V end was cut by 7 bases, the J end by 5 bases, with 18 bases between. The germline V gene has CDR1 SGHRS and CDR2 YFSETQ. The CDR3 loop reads CASRLETAGTEAFF. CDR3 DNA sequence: TGCGCCAGCCGACTGGAGACAGCGGGGACTGAAGCTTTCTTT. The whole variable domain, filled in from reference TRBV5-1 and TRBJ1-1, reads KAGVTQTPRYLIKTRGQQVTLSCSPISGHRSVSWYQQTPGQGLQFLFEYFSETQRNKGNFPGRFSGRQFSNSRSEMNVSTLELGDSALYLCASRLETAGTEAFFGQGTRLTVV.

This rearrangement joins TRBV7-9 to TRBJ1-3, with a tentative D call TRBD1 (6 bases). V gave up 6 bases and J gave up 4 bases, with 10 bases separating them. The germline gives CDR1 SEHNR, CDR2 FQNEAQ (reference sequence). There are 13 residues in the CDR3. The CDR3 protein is CASSQQGGNTIYF. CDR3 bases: TGTGCCAGCAGTCAACAGGGAGGAAACACCATATATTTT.

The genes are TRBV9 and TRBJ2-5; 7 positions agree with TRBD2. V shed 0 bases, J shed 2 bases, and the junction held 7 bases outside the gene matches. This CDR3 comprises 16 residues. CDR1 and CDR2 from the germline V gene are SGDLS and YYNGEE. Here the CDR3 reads CASSVDPAGSQETQYF. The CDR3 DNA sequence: TGTGCCAGCAGCGTAGACCCAGCGGGGAGTCAAGAGACCCAGTACTTC. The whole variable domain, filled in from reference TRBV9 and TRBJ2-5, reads DSGVTQTPKHLITATGQRVTLRCSPRSGDLSVYWYQQSLDQGLQFLIQYYNGEERAKGNILERFSAQQFPDLHSELNLSSLELGDSALYFCASSVDPAGSQETQYFGPGTRLLVL.

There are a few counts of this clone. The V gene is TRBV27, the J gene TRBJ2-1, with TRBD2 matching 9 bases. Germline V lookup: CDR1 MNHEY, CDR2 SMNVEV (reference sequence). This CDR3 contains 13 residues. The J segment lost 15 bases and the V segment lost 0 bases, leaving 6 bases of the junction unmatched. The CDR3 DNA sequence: TGTGCCAGCAGTTTATCAGGCGGGAGGGCCACGTTCTTC. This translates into CASSLSGGRATFF.

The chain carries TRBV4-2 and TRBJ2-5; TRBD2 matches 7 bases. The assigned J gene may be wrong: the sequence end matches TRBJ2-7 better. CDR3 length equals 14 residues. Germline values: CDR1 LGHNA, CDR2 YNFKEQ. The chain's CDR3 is CASNHGTTSYEQYF. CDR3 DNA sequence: TGTGCCAGCAACCACGGGACTACTTCCTACGAGCAGTACTTC.

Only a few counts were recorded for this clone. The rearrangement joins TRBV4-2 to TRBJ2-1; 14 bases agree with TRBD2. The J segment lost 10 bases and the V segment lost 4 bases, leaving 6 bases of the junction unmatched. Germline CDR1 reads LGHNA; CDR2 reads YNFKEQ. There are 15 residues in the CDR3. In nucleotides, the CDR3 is TGTGCCAGCAGCCTCGGACTAGCGGGGGGCAGGGAGCAGTTCTTC. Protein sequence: CASSLGLAGGREQFF.

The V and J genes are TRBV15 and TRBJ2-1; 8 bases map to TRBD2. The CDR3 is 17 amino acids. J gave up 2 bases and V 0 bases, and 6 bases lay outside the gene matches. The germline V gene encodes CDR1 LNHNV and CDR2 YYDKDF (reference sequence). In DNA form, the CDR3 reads TGTGCCACCAGCAGAGATCGCGCTAGCGGGCCCTACAATGAGCAGTTCTTC. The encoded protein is CATSRDRASGPYNEQFF.

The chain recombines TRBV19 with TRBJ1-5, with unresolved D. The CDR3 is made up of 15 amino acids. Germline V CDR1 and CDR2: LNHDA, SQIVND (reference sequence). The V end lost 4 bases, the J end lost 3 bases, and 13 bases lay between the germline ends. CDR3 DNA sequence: TGTGCCAGTAGTACGGTTGGAGGGTCCAATCAGCCCCAGCATTTT. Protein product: CASSTVGGSNQPQHF.

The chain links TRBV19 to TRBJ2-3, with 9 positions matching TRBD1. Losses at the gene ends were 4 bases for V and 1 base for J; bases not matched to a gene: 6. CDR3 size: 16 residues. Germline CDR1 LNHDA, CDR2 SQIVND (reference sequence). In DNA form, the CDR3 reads TGTGCCAGTAGTACACTACAGGGGGCTCGCACAGATACGCAGTATTTT. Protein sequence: CASSTLQGARTDTQYF.

CDR3 region: CASSPPGQGVLQYF. The DNA for the CDR3 is TGTGCCAGCTCACCACCGGGACAGGGTGTACTTCAGTACTTC. This rearrangement joins TRBV18 to TRBJ2-4, with TRBD1 identical over 9 bases. The CDR3 totals 14 residues. Germline CDR1 KGHSH, CDR2 LQKENI. V gave up 0 bases and J gave up 11 bases; unmatched junction bases: 5.

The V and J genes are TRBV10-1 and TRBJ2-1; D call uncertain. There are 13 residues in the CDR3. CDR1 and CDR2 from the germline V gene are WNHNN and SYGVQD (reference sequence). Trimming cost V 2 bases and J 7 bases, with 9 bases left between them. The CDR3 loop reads CASSEGRSNEQFF. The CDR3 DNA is TGCGCCAGCAGTGAGGGCAGGTCTAATGAGCAGTTCTTC.

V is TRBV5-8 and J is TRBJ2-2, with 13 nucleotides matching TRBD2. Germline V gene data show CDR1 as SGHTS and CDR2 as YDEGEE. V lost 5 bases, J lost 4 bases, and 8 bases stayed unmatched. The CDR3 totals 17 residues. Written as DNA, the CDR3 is TGTGCCAGCAGGGATAAACTAGCGGGAGGGTTCACCGGGGAGCTGTTTTTT. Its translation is CASRDKLAGGFTGELFF.

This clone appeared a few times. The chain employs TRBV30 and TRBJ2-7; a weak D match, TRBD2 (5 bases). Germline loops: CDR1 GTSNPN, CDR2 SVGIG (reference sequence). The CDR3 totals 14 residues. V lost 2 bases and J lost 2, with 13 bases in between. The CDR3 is CAWSRRTVPYEQYF. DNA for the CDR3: TGTGCCTGGAGTCGGCGGACTGTACCCTACGAGCAGTACTTC.

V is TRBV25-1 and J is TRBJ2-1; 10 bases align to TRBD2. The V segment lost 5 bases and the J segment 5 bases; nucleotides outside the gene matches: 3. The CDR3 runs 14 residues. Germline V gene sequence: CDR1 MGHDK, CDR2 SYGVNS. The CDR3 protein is CASSRSGGDNEQFF. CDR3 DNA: TGTGCCAGCAGTCGGAGCGGGGGGGACAATGAGCAGTTCTTC.

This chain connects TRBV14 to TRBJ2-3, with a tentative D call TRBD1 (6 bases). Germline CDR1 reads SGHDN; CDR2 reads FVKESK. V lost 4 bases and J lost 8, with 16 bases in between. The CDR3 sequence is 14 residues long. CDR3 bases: TGTGCCAGCAGCCTACTTCGGGACACTACTACGCAGTATTTT. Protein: CASSLLRDTTTQYF.

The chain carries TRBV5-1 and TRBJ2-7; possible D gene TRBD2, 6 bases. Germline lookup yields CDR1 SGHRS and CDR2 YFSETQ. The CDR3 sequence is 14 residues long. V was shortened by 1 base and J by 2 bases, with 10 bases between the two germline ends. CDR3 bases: TGCGCCAGCAGCTTGCCGGGACTGACCTACGAGCAGTACTTC. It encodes CASSLPGLTYEQYF.

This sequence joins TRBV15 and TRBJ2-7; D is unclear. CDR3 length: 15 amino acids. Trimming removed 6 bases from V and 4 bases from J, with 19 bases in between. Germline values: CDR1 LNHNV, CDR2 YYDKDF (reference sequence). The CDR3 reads CATREAHGDIYEQYF. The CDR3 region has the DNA TGTGCCACCAGAGAGGCCCACGGTGATATTTACGAGCAGTACTTC.